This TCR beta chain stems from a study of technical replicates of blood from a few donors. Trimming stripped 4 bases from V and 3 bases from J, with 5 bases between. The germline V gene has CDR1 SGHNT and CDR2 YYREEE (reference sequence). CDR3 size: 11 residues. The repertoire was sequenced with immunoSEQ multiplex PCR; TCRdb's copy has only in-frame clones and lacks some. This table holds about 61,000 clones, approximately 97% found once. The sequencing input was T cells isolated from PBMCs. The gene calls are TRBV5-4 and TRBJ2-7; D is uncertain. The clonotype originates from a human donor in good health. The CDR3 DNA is TGTGCCAGCAGCGCCGGCTACGAGCAGTACTTC. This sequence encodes CASSAGYEQYF.